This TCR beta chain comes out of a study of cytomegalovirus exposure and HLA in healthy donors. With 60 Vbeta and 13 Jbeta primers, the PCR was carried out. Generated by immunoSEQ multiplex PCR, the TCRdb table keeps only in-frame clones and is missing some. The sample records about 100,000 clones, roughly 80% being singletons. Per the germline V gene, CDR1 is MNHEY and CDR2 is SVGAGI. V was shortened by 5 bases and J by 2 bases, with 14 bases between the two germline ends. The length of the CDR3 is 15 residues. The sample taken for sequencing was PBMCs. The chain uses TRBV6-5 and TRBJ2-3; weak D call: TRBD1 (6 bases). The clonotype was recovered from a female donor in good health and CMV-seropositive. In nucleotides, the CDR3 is TGTGCCAGCAGTCGCCAGGGGTCATCCACAGATACGCAGTATTTT. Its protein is CASSRQGSSTDTQYF.